This T cell receptor beta chain was captured by sequencing in a study of beta chain features in type 1 diabetes (dated 2018 in TCRdb). The study in broad terms: Mean age, gender distribution, total cell number and subset yield did not differ between patients and healthy donors. A total of roughly 98,000,000 sorted cells were examined across all samples, and a strong correlation was observed between cell number per subset and RNA yield. The study compared TCRB repertoires of sorted circulating CD4+ T cell subsets between recently diagnosed type 1 diabetes patients and matched healthy donors. Regulatory and stem cell-like memory subsets were obtained from only 8 patients and roughly eight healthy donors, while naive and central memory subsets were obtained from all 30 or so donors.

All of the isolated RNA was reverse transcribed with the High Capacity cDNA Reverse Transcription Kit, so expressed TCRB transcripts were sequenced. Deep immunoSEQ sequencing was performed on naive, central memory and regulatory T cell samples, with an average of roughly 4 million total reads per sample. Sorted cells were lysed in RLT buffer and RNA was extracted with DNase-treated RNeasy Micro or Mini kits, depending on cell number. To prevent cross-contamination, every cell subset was processed on its own, while patient and healthy donor samples were processed together. Using the immunoSEQ multiplex PCR, TCRB sequences were amplified from cDNA into 87-bp fragments spanning the CDR3 region. Sequencing of the amplicons was done on the Illumina HiSeq platform. Processing in the source paper ran as follows. PCR bias was computationally corrected using synthetic template baselines, reads within Hamming distance 2 were collapsed, and singletons that could not be merged were discarded. By aligning reads against IMGT, V, D and J genes, CDR3 length, and insertions or deletions at six rearrangement sites were assigned. Clonotype counts were normalized to sorted cell number within each subset before computing true diversity and Gini coefficients with the tcR R package. Repertoire sharing was quantified using the overlap coefficient calculated on TCRB nucleotide sequences. This is the immuneACCESS table as TCRdb keeps it, with only in-frame sequences that have V and J called. A part of the clones is gone; compared with another copy, unresolved V genes explain less than half, and the rest is unexplained. V, J and clone size reflect that table, while D and trimming were determined from the DNA. The table for this sample lists roughly 180,000 clones; around 7.9% of them were counted only once. Clones ranked in the top ten supply roughly 0.5% of the sample.

General study outcomes and caveats: Type 1 diabetes patients showed a moderate but significant shortening of TCRB CDR3 length in all four CD4+ subsets. Because cDNA rather than genomic DNA was sequenced, highly expressing activated cells could have been over-represented, although no difference in activation and CD3 levels was found between groups. Naive, central memory and regulatory TCRB repertoires appeared more similar among patients than among healthy donors. PCR might favor shorter templates, but patient and control samples were amplified and corrected together, so any skew would affect both groups equally. Patients with type 1 diabetes made fewer insertions and deleted more nucleotides at VDJ recombination sites, implying thymic rearrangement abnormalities. Only small numbers of individuals were included in the HLA sub-analyses, which left unresolved whether HLA type had any influence on TCRB rearrangement.

Comment on this clone: Its antigen is still unknown. No base quality values were provided; no much bigger clone lies one nucleotide off.

Measured from the cysteine to the phenylalanine, the CDR3 is 11 residues long. The DNA shown is the 33-base CDR3, in frame from base 1. Trimming takes 4 bases from V and 5 bases from J, and the germline ends sit 4 bases apart. In the germline V gene, CDR1 corresponds to SNHLY and CDR2 to FYNNEI. Each donor gave one peripheral blood draw, roughly 0.11 L on average, collected into heparinised tubes. Using a panel that included CD45RO, CCR7, CD25, CD127, CD95 and CD27, naive, central memory, regulatory and stem cell-like memory CD4+ T cells were sorted on a BD FACSAria II. Purity was above 95% for every sorted population. PBMCs were isolated immediately by Lymphoprep density gradient centrifugation and stained directly without culture. So that batch effects would be minimized, each experiment stained and sorted samples in pairs, pairing one healthy donor with one patient.

The rearrangement combines TRBV2 with TRBJ2-3; the D gene is not confidently resolved. The sequencing sample was made of central memory CD4+ T cells from blood. This TCR was recovered from a man between 18 and 35 years old with type 1 diabetes. The nucleotide sequence reads as follows: TGTGCCAGCAGTGTCATAGATACGCAGTATTTT. This translates into CASSVIDTQYF.